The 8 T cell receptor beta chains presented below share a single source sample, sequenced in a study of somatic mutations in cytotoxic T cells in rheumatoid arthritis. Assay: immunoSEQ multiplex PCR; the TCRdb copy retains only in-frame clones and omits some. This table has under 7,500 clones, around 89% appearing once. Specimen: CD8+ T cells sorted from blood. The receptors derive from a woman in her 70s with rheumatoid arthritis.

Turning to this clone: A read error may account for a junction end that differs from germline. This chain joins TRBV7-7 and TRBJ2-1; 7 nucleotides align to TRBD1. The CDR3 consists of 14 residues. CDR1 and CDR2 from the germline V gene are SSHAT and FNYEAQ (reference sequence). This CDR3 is CASSSTQGPHEQFF. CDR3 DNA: TGTGCTAGCAGCTCCACACAGGGGCCCCATGAGCAGTTCTTC.

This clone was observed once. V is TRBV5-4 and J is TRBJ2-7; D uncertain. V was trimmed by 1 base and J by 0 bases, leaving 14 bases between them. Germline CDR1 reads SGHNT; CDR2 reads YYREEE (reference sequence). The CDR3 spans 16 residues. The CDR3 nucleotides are TGTGCCAGCAGCTTGTTTACCACAGCAAACTCCTACGAGCAGTACTTC. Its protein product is CASSLFTTANSYEQYF.

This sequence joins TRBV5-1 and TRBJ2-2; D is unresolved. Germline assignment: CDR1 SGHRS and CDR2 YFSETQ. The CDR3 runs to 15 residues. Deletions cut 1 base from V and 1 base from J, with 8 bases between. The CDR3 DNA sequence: TGCGCCAGCAGCTTGACTCCCCAGAACACCGGGGAGCTGTTTTTT. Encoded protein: CASSLTPQNTGELFF.

CDR3 in amino acids: CASSQGLGLETQYF. In nucleotides, the CDR3 is TGTGCCAGCAGCCAAGGGCTAGGCCTGGAGACCCAGTACTTC. The rearrangement uses TRBV4-2 and TRBJ2-5; D gene uncertain. V lost 1 base, J lost 5 bases, and 11 bases lay in between. The CDR3 totals 14 residues. Germline V gene sequence: CDR1 LGHNA, CDR2 YNFKEQ.

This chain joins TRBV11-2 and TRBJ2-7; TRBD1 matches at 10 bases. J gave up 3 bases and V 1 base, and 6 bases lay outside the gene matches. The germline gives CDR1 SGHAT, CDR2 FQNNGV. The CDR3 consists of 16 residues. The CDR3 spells CASSLGPGQGYYEQYF. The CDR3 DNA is TGTGCCAGCAGCTTAGGCCCGGGACAGGGGTACTACGAGCAGTACTTC.

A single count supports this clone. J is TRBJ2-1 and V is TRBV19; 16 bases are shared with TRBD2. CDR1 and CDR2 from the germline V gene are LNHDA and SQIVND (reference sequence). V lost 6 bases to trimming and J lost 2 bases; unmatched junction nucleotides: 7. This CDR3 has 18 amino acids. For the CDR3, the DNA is TGTGCCAGTAGCGACGGGACTAGCGGGGGGGCTCCCTACAATGAGCAGTTCTTC. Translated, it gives CASSDGTSGGAPYNEQFF.

The CDR3 coding sequence is TGTGCCAGCTCTCGGGACAACCCGGCTCAACCGAGGGACAATGAGCAGTTCTTC. This codes for CASSRDNPAQPRDNEQFF. The rearrangement joins TRBV18 to TRBJ2-1, with D possibly matching TRBD1 (6 bases). The ends were cut back, 6 bases at V and 5 bases at J, with 26 bases in the middle. This CDR3 is 18 amino acids long. Germline V gene data show CDR1 as KGHSH and CDR2 as LQKENI.

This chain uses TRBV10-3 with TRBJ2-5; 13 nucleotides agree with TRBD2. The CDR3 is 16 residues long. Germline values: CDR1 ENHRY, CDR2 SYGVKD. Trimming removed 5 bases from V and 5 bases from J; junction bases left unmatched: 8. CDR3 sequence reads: CAISPLAGGPGETQYF. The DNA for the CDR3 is TGTGCCATCAGTCCACTAGCGGGAGGGCCTGGGGAGACCCAGTACTTC.